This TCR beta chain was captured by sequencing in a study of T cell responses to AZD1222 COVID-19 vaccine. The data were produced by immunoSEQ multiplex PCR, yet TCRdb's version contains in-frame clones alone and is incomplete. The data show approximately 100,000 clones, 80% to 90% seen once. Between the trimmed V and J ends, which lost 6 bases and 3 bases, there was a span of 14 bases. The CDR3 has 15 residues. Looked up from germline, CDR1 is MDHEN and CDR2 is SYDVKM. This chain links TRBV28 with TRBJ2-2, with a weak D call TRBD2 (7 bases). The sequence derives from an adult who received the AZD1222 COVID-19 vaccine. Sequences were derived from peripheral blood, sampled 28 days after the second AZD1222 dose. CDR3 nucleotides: TGTGCCAGCAGCCGAGGGGGGGCAGACACCGGGGAGCTGTTTTTT. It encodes CASSRGGADTGELFF.